The table lists the clone carrying this TCR beta chain with a count of one. The target antigen is unknown. TCRdb's copy holds only in-frame clones and misses some; the assay was immunoSEQ multiplex PCR. The table has some 450,000 clones, less than 95% seen once. This entry comes from a study of Ad26.COV2.S vaccination and SARS-CoV-2 variants. Background on the study: The trial was COV1001 and the donor's arm was Ad26.COV2.S.

The treatment was: around 19 received Ad26.COV2.S at low or high dose, single or two shots; about five received placebo; per-sample allocation not given. Specimen acquisition occurred on day 63 following the initial vaccine or placebo injection. J was trimmed by 7 bases and V by 5 bases; bases with no gene match: 17. In germline, CDR1 is MDHEN, CDR2 SYDVKM. This CDR3 is built from 16 residues. Study-level findings and limits: Vaccine recipients had higher spike-specific TCR breadth than placebo recipients. The study found similar non-spike TCR breadth in vaccine and placebo recipients.

This specimen consisted of peripheral blood, obtained in a trial of Ad26.COV2.S vaccine versus placebo. The clonotype comes from a person aged 18 to 65 who received the Ad26.COV2.S COVID-19 vaccine or a placebo. V and J are TRBV28 and TRBJ2-7, with 7 bases that match TRBD1. The CDR3 reads CASSGPEGAGVGEQYF. The CDR3 region has the DNA TGTGCCAGCAGTGGGCCCGAGGGGGCAGGGGTAGGGGAGCAGTACTTC.